This TCR beta chain was sequenced during a study of T cell responses to AZD1222 COVID-19 vaccine. Clones were sequenced by immunoSEQ multiplex PCR, and TCRdb holds only the in-frame ones, with some missing. The table includes 140,000 to 150,000 clones, under 95% detected once. V shed 4 bases and J 2 bases; nucleotides not matched to a gene: 6. This CDR3 comprises 15 residues. Germline-derived CDR1 and CDR2 are LNHDA and SQIVND (reference sequence). The clonotype was recovered from an adult in good health. Source: peripheral blood, taken on day 0 of AZD1222 vaccination. The rearrangement joins TRBV19 to TRBJ1-2; 8 bases match TRBD1. CDR3: CASSRADRANYGYTF. DNA for the CDR3: TGTGCCAGTAGTAGAGCGGACAGGGCCAACTATGGCTACACCTTC.